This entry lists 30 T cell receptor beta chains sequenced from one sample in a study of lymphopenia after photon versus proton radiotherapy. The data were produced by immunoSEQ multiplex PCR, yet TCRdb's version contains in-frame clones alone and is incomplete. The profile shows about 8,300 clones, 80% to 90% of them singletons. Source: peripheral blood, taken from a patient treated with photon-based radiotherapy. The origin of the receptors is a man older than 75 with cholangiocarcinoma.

In DNA form, the CDR3 reads TGTGCCAGCAGCTCAACATTAGCCGGGGAGCTGTTTTTT. Protein sequence: CASSSTLAGELFF. The rearrangement links TRBV11-2 to TRBJ2-2; D remains ambiguous. V shed 4 bases and J shed 6 bases, with 9 bases lying between them. Germline-derived CDR1 and CDR2 are SGHAT and FQNNGV. This CDR3 region has 13 residues.

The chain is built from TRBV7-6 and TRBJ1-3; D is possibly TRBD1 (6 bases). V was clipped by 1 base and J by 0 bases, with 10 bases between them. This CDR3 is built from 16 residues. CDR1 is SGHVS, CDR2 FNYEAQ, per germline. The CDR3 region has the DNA TGTGCCAGCAGCTTAGAGGGGGGGTTCTCTGGAAACACCATATATTTT. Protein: CASSLEGGFSGNTIYF.

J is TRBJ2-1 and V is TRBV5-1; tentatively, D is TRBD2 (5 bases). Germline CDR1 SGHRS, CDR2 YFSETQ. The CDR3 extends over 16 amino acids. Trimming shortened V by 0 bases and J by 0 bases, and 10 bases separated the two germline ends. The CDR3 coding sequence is TGCGCCAGCAGCTTGGACTTGGGGAGCTCCTACAATGAGCAGTTCTTC. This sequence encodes CASSLDLGSSYNEQFF.

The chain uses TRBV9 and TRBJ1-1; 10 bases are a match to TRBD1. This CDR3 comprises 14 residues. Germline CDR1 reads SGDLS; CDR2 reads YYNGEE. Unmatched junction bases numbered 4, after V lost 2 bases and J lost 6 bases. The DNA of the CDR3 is TGTGCCAGCAGCGTGGGACAGGGGATCTCTGAAGCTTTCTTT. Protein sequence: CASSVGQGISEAFF.

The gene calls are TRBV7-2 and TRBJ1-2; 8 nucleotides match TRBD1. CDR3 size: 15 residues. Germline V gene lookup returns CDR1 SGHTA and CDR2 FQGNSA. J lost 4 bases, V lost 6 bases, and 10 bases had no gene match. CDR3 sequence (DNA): TGTGCCAGCAGGTACGGGACAGGCGTCAGCTATGGCTACACCTTC. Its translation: CASRYGTGVSYGYTF.

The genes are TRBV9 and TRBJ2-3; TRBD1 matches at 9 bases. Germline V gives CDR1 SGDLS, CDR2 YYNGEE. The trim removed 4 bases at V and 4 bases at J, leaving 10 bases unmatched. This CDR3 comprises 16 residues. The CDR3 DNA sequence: TGTGCCAGCAGCACTGGACAGGGGCTGGGAGCAGATACGCAGTATTTT. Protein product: CASSTGQGLGADTQYF. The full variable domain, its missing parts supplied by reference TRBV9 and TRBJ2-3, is DSGVTQTPKHLITATGQRVTLRCSPRSGDLSVYWYQQSLDQGLQFLIQYYNGEERAKGNILERFSAQQFPDLHSELNLSSLELGDSALYFCASSTGQGLGADTQYFGPGTRLTVL.

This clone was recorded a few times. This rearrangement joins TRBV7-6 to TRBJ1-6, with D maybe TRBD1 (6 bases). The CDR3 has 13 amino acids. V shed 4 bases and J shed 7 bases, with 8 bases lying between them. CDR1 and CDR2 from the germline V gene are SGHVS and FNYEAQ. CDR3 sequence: CASSWGQNSPLHF. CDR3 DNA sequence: TGTGCCAGCAGCTGGGGGCAGAATTCACCCCTCCACTTT.

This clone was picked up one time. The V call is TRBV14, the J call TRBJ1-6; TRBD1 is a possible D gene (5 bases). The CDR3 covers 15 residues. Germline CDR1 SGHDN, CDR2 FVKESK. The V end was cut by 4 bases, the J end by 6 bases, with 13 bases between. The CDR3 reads CASSPGRVVNSPLHF. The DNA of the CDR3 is TGTGCCAGCAGCCCCGGCAGGGTGGTTAATTCACCCCTCCACTTT.

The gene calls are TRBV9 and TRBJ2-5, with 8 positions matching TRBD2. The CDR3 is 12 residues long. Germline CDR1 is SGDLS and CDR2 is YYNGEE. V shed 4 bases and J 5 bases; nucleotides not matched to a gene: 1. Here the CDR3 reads CASSTGGETQYF. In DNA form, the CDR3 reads TGTGCCAGCAGCACGGGGGGGGAGACCCAGTACTTC.

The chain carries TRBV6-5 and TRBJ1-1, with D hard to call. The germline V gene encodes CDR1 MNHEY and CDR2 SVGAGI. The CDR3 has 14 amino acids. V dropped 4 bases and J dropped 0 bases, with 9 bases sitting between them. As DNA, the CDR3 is TGTGCCAGCAGTTTTAGATACTTGAACACTGAAGCTTTCTTT. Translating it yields CASSFRYLNTEAFF.

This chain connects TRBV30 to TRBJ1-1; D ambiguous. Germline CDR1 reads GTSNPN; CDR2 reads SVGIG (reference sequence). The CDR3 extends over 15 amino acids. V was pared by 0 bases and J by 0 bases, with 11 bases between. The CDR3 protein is CAWSVGQPMNTEAFF. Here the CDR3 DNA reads TGTGCCTGGAGTGTCGGGCAGCCAATGAACACTGAAGCTTTCTTT.

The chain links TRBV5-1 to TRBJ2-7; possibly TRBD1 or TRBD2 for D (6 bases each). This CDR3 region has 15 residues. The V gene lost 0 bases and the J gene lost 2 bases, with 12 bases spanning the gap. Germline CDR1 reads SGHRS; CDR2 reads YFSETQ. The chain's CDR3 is CASSLEGGTTYEQYF. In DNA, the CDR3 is TGCGCCAGCAGCTTGGAAGGGGGGACAACCTACGAGCAGTACTTC.

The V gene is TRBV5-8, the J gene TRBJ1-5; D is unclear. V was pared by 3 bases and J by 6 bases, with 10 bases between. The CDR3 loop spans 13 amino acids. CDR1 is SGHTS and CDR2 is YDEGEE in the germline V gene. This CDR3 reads CASSWLSSQPQHF. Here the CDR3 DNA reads TGTGCCAGCAGCTGGCTCTCTAGTCAGCCCCAGCATTTT.

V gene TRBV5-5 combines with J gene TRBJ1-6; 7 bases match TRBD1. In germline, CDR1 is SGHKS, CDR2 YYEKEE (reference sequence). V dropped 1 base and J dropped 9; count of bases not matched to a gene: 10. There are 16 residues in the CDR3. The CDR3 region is CASSLIKTGSGSPLHF. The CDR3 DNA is TGTGCCAGCAGCTTGATTAAGACAGGGTCGGGTTCACCCCTCCACTTT.

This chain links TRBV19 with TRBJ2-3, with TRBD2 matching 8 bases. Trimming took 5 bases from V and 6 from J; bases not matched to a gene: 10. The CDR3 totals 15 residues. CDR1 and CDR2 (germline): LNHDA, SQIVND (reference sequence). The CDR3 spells CASSSYRGGLDTQYF. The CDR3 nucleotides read TGTGCCAGTAGTTCCTATCGCGGGGGGTTGGATACGCAGTATTTT. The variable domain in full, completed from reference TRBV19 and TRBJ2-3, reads DGGITQSPKYLFRKEGQNVTLSCEQNLNHDAMYWYRQDPGQGLRLIYYSQIVNDFQKGDIAEGYSVSREKKESFPLTVTSAQKNPTAFYLCASSSYRGGLDTQYFGPGTRLTVL.

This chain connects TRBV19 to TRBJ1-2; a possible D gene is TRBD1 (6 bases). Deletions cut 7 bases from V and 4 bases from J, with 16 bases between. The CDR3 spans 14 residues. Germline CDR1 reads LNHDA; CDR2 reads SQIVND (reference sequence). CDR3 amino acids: CASTFLGGTYGYTF. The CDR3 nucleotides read TGTGCCAGTACGTTCCTTGGGGGCACCTATGGCTACACCTTC.

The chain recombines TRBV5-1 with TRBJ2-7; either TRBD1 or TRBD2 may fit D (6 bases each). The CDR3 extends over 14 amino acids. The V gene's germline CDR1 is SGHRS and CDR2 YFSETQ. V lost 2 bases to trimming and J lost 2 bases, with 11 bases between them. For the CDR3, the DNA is TGCGCCAGCAGCTTAGTAGGGGGGCCCTACGAGCAGTACTTC. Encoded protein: CASSLVGGPYEQYF.

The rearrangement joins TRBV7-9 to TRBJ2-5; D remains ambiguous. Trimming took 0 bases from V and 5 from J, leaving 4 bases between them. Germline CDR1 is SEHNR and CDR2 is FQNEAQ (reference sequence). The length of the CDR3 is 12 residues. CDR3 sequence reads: CASSLAAETQYF. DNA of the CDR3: TGTGCCAGCAGCTTAGCGGCGGAGACCCAGTACTTC.

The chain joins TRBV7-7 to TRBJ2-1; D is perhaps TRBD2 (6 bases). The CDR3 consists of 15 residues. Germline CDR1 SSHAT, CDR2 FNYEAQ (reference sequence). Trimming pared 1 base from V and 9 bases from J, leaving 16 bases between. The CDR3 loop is CASSLDTGVGGEQFF. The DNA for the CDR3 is TGTGCCAGCAGCTTAGACACGGGAGTAGGAGGTGAGCAGTTCTTC.

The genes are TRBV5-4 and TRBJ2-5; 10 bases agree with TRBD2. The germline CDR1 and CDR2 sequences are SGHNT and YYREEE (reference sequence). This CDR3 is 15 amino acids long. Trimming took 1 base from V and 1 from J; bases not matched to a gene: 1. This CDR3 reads CASSLPSGGQETQYF. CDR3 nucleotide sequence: TGTGCCAGCAGCTTGCCTAGCGGGGGCCAAGAGACCCAGTACTTC.

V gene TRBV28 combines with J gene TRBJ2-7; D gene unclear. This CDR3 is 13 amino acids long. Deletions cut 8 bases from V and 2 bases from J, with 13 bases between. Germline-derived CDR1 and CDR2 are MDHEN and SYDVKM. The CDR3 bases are TGTGCCAGCTCTATTACAGTAGCCTACGAGCAGTACTTC. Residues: CASSITVAYEQYF. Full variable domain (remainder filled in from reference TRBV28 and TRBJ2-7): DVKVTQSSRYLVKRTGEKVFLECVQDMDHENMFWYRQDPGLGLRLIYFSYDVKMKEKGDIPEGYSVSREKKERFSLILESASTNQTSMYLCASSITVAYEQYFGPGTRLTVT.

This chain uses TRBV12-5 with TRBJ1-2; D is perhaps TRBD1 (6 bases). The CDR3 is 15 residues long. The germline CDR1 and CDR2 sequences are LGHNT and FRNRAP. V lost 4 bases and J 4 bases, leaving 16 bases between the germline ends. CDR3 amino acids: CASGSGPGAGYGYTF. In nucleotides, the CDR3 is TGTGCTAGTGGTTCCGGCCCAGGGGCTGGCTATGGCTACACCTTC.

The CDR3 bases are TGTGCCAGCAGTGGGTTCAATGAGCAGTTCTTC. Translation gives CASSGFNEQFF. This chain joins TRBV2 and TRBJ2-1; D is uncertain. CDR1 and CDR2 (germline): SNHLY, FYNNEI. The CDR3 totals 11 residues. The V end lost 4 bases, the J end lost 6 bases, and 4 bases lay between the germline ends.

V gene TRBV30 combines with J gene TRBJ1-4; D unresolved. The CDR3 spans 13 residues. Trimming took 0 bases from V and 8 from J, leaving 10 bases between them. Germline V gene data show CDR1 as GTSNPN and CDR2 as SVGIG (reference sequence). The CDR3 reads CAWSVHGIEKLFF. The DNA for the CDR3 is TGTGCCTGGAGTGTACATGGGATCGAAAAACTGTTTTTT.

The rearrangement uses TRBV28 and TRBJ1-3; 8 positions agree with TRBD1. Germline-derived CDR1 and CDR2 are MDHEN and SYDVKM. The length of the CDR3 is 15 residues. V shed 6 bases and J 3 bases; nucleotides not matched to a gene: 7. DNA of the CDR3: TGTGCCAGCAGCCGGGGACAGGTCGGTGGAAACACCATATATTTT. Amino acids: CASSRGQVGGNTIYF.

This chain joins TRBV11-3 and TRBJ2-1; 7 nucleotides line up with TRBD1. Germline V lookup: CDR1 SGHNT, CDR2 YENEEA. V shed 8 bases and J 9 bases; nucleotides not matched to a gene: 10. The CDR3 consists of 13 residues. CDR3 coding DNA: TGTGCCAGCTCCGGGACAGCCCCTCGTGAGCAGTTCTTC. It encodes CASSGTAPREQFF.

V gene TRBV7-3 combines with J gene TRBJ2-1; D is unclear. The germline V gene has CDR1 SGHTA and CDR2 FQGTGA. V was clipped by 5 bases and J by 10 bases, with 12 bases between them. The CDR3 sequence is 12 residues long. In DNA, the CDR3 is TGTGCCAGCAGCCCTAAGAAGGGCGAGCAGTTCTTC. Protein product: CASSPKKGEQFF.

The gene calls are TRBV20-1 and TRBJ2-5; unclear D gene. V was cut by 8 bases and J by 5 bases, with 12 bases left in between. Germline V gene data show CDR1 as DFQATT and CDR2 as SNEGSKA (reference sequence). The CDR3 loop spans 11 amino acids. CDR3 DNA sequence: TGCAGTCTAACAGCACGGGAGACCCAGTACTTC. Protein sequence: CSLTARETQYF.

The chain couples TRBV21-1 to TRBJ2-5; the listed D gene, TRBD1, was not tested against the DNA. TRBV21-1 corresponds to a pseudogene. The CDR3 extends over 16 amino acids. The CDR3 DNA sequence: TGTGCCAGCAGCAAAGTCTCGAGACAGTACCAAGAGACCCAGTACTTC. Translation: CASSKVSRQYQETQYF.

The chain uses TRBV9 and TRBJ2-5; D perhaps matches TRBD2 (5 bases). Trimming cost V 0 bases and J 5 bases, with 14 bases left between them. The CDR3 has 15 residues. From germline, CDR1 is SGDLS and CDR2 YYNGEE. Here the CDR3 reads CASSVVGQTGETQYF. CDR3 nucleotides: TGTGCCAGCAGCGTAGTGGGCCAAACGGGGGAGACCCAGTACTTC. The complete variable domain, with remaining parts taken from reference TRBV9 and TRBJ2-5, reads DSGVTQTPKHLITATGQRVTLRCSPRSGDLSVYWYQQSLDQGLQFLIQYYNGEERAKGNILERFSAQQFPDLHSELNLSSLELGDSALYFCASSVVGQTGETQYFGPGTRLLVL.